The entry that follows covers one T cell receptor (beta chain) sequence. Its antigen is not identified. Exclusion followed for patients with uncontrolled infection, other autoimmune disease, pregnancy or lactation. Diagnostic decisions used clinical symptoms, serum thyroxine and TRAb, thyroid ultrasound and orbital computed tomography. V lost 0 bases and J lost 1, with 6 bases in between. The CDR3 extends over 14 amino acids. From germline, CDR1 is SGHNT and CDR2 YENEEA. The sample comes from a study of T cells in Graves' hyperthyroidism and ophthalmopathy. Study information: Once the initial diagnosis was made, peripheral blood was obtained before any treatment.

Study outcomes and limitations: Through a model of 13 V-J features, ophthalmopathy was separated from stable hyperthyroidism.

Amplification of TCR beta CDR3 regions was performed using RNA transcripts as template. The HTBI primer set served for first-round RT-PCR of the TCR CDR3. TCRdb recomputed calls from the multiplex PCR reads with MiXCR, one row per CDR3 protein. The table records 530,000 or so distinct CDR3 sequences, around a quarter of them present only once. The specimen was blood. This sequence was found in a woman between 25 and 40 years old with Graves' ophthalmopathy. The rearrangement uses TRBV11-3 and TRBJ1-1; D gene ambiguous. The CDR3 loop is CASSLEPGNTEAFF. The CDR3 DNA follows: TGTGCCAGCAGCTTAGAGCCAGGGAACACTGAAGCTTTCTTT.